A single sample gave rise to the 8 T cell receptor beta chains below, sequenced in a study of human T cells and chemical hapten exposure. The time point is: patch test 1, 2 weeks after DPC sensitization. The sample's treatment: therapeutic diphenylcyclopropenone sensitization with weekly scalp DPC. TCRdb called the RACE reads again in MiXCR, with one record for every CDR3 protein. The profile shows some 180,000 distinct CDR3 sequences, 20% to 25% of them singletons. This material consisted of whole blood, taken in connection with sensitization to the hapten diphenylcyclopropenone (DPC). These TCRs come from a woman aged 45-65 years with alopecia areata. Some clones in this sample may be carry-over from other donors' samples.

This chain connects TRBV10-3 to TRBJ2-2; 10 bases line up with TRBD2. V trimming: 4 bases; J trimming: 1 base; junction bases outside the gene matches: 3. CDR1 and CDR2 from the germline V gene are ENHRY and SYGVKD. CDR3 length: 16 residues. Written as DNA, the CDR3 is TGTGCCATCAGTGGTTCTAGCGGGAGGAACACCGGGGAGCTGTTTTTT. It codes for CAISGSSGRNTGELFF.

Here the CDR3 reads CASSEVVGTDTQYF. The CDR3 nucleotides read TGTGCCAGCAGTGAAGTAGTGGGCACAGATACGCAGTATTTT. The chain employs TRBV6-1 and TRBJ2-3; D gene uncertain. The germline V gene has CDR1 MNHNS and CDR2 SASEGT. The CDR3 totals 14 residues. Trimming took off 1 base at V and 1 base at J, with 6 bases between the two ends.

This chain uses TRBV6-6 with TRBJ1-5; no definite D call. The CDR3 loop spans 14 amino acids. Between the trimmed V and J ends, which lost 2 bases and 4 bases, there was a span of 9 bases. Per the germline V gene, CDR1 is MNHNY and CDR2 is SVGAGI (reference sequence). The CDR3: CASSYLPANQPQHF. In DNA form, the CDR3 reads TGTGCCAGCAGTTACCTTCCGGCAAATCAGCCCCAGCATTTT.

In this sample, this clonotype turned up a few times. The rearrangement joins TRBV29-1 to TRBJ2-2, with D tentatively TRBD1 or TRBD2 (6 bases each). Germline V gives CDR1 SQVTM, CDR2 ANQGSEA. The CDR3 loop spans 14 amino acids. Trimming shortened V by 5 bases and J by 0 bases, and 10 bases separated the two germline ends. Here the CDR3 reads CSVRGRTNTGELFF. DNA for the CDR3: TGCAGCGTTCGGGGGCGTACGAACACCGGGGAGCTGTTTTTT.

This chain links TRBV6-6 with TRBJ1-3, with unresolved D. Trimming shortened V by 3 bases and J by 1 base, and 7 bases separated the two germline ends. Germline V gene lookup returns CDR1 MNHNY and CDR2 SVGAGI (reference sequence). This CDR3 is 14 amino acids long. Here the CDR3 reads CASSYYESGNTIYF. The CDR3 DNA reads as TGTGCCAGCAGTTATTACGAGTCTGGAAACACCATATATTTT.

This chain links TRBV7-9 with TRBJ2-2; 8 bases match TRBD2. This CDR3 spans 17 amino acids. The germline V gene has CDR1 SEHNR and CDR2 FQNEAQ (reference sequence). Germline trimming cut 0 bases from V and 0 bases from J; bases unmatched to any gene: 3. CDR3 in DNA: TGTGCCAGCAGCTTAGCAGCGGGACTAGCGAACACCGGGGAGCTGTTTTTT. This sequence encodes CASSLAAGLANTGELFF. Variable domain in full (rest from reference TRBV7-9 and TRBJ2-2): DTGVSQNPRHKITKRGQNVTFRCDPISEHNRLYWYRQTLGQGPEFLTYFQNEAQLEKSRLLSDRFSAERPKGSFSTLEIQRTEQGDSAMYLCASSLAAGLANTGELFFGEGSRLTVL.

This clonotype was seen a few times. The rearrangement joins TRBV28 to TRBJ2-5, with D perhaps TRBD1 (5 bases). CDR1 and CDR2 (germline): MDHEN, SYDVKM. The germline V and J ends were trimmed by 2 bases and 6 bases, with 10 bases remaining between them. The CDR3 length is 13 residues. The DNA of the CDR3 is TGTGCCAGCAGTTTAGGGCAGGGCCAGACCCAGTACTTC. It codes for CASSLGQGQTQYF.

The chain is built from TRBV28 and TRBJ2-5, with TRBD1 matching over 9 bases. The CDR3 is 15 amino acids. The germline V gene has CDR1 MDHEN and CDR2 SYDVKM. V was clipped by 7 bases and J by 2 bases; unmatched bases: 8. CDR3 region: CASTATGGNQETQYF. CDR3 nucleotides: TGTGCCAGCACCGCGACAGGGGGAAATCAAGAGACCCAGTACTTC.